This T cell receptor (beta chain) comes out of a study of blood T cell repertoires in COVID-19. Germline values: CDR1 KGHDR, CDR2 SFDVKD. The junction had 6 bases not matched to a gene; V was cut back by 7 bases and J by 7 bases. There are 14 residues in the CDR3. Original methodology: Cell counts per sample came from amplifying reference gene primers. The protocol was immunoSEQ multiplex PCR, while the TCRdb copy is restricted to in-frame clones and leaves out a portion. V and J calls and clone size are as listed in that table; D and trimming were resolved from the DNA. The table has 300,000 to 350,000 clones, over 80% seen once; the top ten hold about 5%. The participants were between about 18 and 90 years old and came from some 23 US areas. Cohort assignment relied on participant-reported clinical history.

The origin of this receptor is a man younger than 45 who had recovered from COVID-19. The specimen sequenced was PBMCs or T cells enriched from blood (not recorded which). The rearrangement uses TRBV24-1 and TRBJ1-2; 12 bases fit TRBD1. The DNA of the CDR3 is TGTGCCACCAGACCGGGACAGGGGGCAAGTGGCTACACCTTC. This codes for CATRPGQGASGYTF.